This TCR beta chain was found in a study of blood T cell repertoires in COVID-19. Profiled with immunoSEQ multiplex PCR; TCRdb holds only in-frame clones, not every one. The table records 110,000 to 150,000 clones, about 84% of them present only once. This clone was seen a handful of times. The source is an elderly woman in a cohort sampled during active or convalescent COVID-19. The sample comprised peripheral blood.

The CDR3 nucleotides are TGTGCCAGCAGTGAAGCGGCTAGCGGGGTTTCAGAGACCCAGTACTTC. Protein product: CASSEAASGVSETQYF. The chain uses TRBV6-1 and TRBJ2-5, with TRBD2 matching over 9 bases. With 0 bases clipped from V and 4 bases from J, the junction kept 6 bases outside the gene matches. The CDR3 is made up of 16 amino acids. CDR1 is MNHNS, CDR2 SASEGT, per germline.